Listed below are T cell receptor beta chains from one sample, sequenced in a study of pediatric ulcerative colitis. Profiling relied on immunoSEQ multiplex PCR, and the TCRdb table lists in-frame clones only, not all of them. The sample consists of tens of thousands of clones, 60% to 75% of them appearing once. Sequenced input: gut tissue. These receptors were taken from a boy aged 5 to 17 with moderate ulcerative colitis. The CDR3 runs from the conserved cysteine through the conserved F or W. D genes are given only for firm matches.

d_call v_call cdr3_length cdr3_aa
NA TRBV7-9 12 CASSRTGSVAFF
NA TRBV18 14 CASSPPSSAGEQYF
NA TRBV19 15 CASSIPRETNEKLFF
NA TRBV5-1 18 CASSFGTGSRFSQETQYF
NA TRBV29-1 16 CSVEEGGRVAKNIQYF
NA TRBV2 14 CASSDRWGVGEQYF
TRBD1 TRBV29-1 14 CSVGGTALSYEQYF
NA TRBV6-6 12 CASSYRTYEQYF
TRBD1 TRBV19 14 CASRSRRQGSRYTF
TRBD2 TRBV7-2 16 CASSFSGGANTDTQYF
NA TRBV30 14 CAWTQTSPNTEAFF
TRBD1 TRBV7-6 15 CASSNRDRGTDTQYF
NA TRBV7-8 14 CASSLGQQTYGYTF
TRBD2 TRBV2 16 CASRDPGGGRSYEQYF
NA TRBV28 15 CASSGGLHPSYEQYF
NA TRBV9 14 CASSVGGPGTEAFF
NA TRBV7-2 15 CASSQKTMVNYGYTF
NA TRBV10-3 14 CAISDFESGTEAFF
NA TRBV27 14 CASSLALVGDEQFF
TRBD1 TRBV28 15 CASRYPGQGVGELFF
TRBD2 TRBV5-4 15 CASSPGAGGYNEQFF
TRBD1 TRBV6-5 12 CASSRDRAVAFF
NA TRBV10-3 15 CAISTLDRRDQPQHF
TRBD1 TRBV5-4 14 CASSDGQGAVSYTF
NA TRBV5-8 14 CASSFLGLTDTQYF
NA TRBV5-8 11 CASSARETQYF
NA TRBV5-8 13 CASSFGRTRGAFF
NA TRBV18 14 CASSPYKEGTEAFF
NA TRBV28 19 CASSSTGRGSLLPYNEQFF
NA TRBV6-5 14 CASSYGRFTDTQYF
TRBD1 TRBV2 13 CASSPGTDYGYTF
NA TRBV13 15 CASSLKGGSGETQYF
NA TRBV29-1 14 CSVEDQGVGNTIYF
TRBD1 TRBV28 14 CASRTGAYNSPLHF
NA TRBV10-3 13 CATGGSSGNTIYF
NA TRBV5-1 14 CASSPGTINEKLFF
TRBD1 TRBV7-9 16 CASSLAMGTGKGEAFF
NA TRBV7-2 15 CASSLAPGRHYEQYF
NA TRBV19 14 CASVRDGGNYGYTF
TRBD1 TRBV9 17 CASSVGTQGAGTGELFF
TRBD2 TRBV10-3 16 CAISATSGRGTDTQYF
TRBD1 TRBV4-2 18 CASSLLKQGASYNSPLHF
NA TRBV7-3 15 CASSSSGGPTDTQYF
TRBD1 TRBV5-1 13 CASSRGQQETQYF
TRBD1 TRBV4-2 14 CASSQRDRGRGYTF
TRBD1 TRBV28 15 CASSASGGANEKLFF
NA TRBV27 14 CASSASLGVLGYTF
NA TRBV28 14 CASSAAGGDYEQYF
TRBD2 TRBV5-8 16 CASNKPGLTNTGELFF
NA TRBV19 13 CASSIGGDYEQYF
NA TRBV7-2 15 CASSLMGGAGETQYF
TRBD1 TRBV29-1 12 CSVRQGSDGYTF
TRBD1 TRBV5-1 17 CASSLNSGQGFMDTQYF
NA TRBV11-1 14 CASSTNRDAYGYTF